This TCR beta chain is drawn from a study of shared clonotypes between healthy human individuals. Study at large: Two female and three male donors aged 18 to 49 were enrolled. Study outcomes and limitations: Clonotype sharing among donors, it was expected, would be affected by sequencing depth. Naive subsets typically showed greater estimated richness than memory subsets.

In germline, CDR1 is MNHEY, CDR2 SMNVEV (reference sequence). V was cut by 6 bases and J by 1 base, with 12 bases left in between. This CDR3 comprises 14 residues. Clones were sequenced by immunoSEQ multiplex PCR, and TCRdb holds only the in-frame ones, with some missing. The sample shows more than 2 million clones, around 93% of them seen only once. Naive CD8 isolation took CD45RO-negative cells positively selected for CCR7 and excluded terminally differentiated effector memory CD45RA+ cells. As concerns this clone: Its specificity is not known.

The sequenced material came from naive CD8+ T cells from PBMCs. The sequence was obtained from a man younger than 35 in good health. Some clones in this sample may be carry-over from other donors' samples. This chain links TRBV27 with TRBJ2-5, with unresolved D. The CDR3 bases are TGTGCCAGCAGGGTGTCTAGAGCCCAAGAGACCCAGTACTTC. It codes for CASRVSRAQETQYF.